This T cell receptor (beta chain) was identified in a study of CD8 T cells in ankylosing spondylitis. Study observations and caveats: Disease-associated clones were CD8+ and fairly uncommon in peripheral blood. Typical of ankylosing spondylitis blood, it appeared, was a TCR beta motif of eight highly homologous variants. Enrichment of disease-linked clones was reportedly significant in matched ankylosing spondylitis synovial fluid. Prior literature has documented some motif variants in synovial fluid and blood from reactive arthritis.

In its sample, this clonotype was seen a few times. The antigen is not known. The V gene lost 1 base and the J gene lost 3 bases, with 9 bases spanning the gap. Germline CDR1 MNHNS, CDR2 SASEGT. This CDR3 has 14 residues. Quantitative 5'-RACE with molecular barcodes produced the TCR beta libraries. TCRdb fed the 5' RACE reads into MiXCR, producing one record per CDR3 protein. The data contain some 840,000 distinct CDR3 sequences, about 11% of them singletons. The clonotype comes from a male donor with ankylosing spondylitis. The chain couples TRBV6-1 to TRBJ1-2, with D possibly TRBD1 on 5 matching bases. Sequencing used blood, either unsorted or a sorted T cell fraction (not recorded which). In nucleotides, the CDR3 is TGTGCCAGCAGTGAAGGACAGCTATACTATGGCTACACCTTC. Translation: CASSEGQLYYGYTF.